This is a list of T cell receptor beta chains from one sample in a study of cytomegalovirus exposure and HLA in healthy donors. The data were produced by immunoSEQ multiplex PCR, yet TCRdb's version contains in-frame clones alone and is incomplete. This sample has 85,000 to 100,000 clones; under 80% occur once, and the top ten carry roughly 6%. Sequenced: PBMCs. These receptor sequences come from a woman aged 30 to 39 in good health and CMV-seronegative. The CDR3 runs from the conserved cysteine through the conserved F or W. D genes are given only for firm matches. Clone size is not always given. Where it is, it says once, few, many or a class for expanded clones.

J gene,clone size,D gene,V gene,CDR3 protein,CDR3 DNA
TRBJ1-4,-,-,TRBV11-2,CASSLDLQGPEKLFF,TGTGCCAGCAGCTTAGATCTACAGGGTCCGGAAAAACTGTTTTTT
TRBJ1-1,-,TRBD1,TRBV27,CASSLLGQALSQAFF,TGTGCCAGCAGTTTATTGGGACAGGCGTTGTCGCAAGCTTTCTTT
TRBJ2-2,-,-,TRBV6-5,CASSYGGSLTGELFF,TGTGCCAGCAGTTATGGAGGCAGTCTCACCGGGGAGCTGTTTTTT
TRBJ1-1,-,-,TRBV28,CASSLTREAFF,TGTGCCAGCAGCCTAACGAGGGAAGCTTTCTTT
TRBJ2-5,-,-,TRBV7-3,CASSSGRETQYF,TGTGCCAGCAGCTCAGGAAGGGAGACCCAGTACTTC
TRBJ2-7,-,TRBD1,TRBV10-2,CASSEATGDDEQYF,TGCGCCAGCAGTGAGGCAACAGGGGATGACGAGCAGTACTTC
TRBJ1-1,-,-,TRBV2,CASSGPGLTEAFF,TGTGCCAGCAGCGGGCCCGGACTCACTGAAGCTTTCTTT
TRBJ1-4,-,-,TRBV5-1,CASSITGKGEKLFF,TGCGCCAGCAGCATAACAGGGAAGGGAGAAAAACTGTTTTTT
TRBJ2-7,-,TRBD1,TRBV27,CASISTGGSYEQYF,TGTGCCAGCATTTCGACAGGGGGCTCCTACGAGCAGTACTTC
TRBJ1-2,-,-,TRBV10-3,CAAGLPHYGYTF,TGTGCCGCCGGGTTACCGCACTATGGCTACACCTTC
TRBJ1-2,-,-,TRBV25-1,CASSEGSYGYTF,TGTGCCAGCAGTGAAGGGAGCTATGGCTACACCTTC
TRBJ2-4,-,TRBD2,TRBV7-9,CASSLKFSGGRNYKNIQYF,TGTGCCAGCAGCCTAAAGTTCAGCGGGGGCCGCAATTACAAAAACATTCAGTACTTC
TRBJ2-5,-,-,TRBV5-6,CASSLGSSQETQYF,TGTGCCAGCAGCTTGGGGTCCAGTCAAGAGACCCAGTACTTC
TRBJ1-1,-,TRBD1,TRBV11-2,CASSFDRGTEAFF,TGTGCCAGCAGCTTTGACAGGGGCACTGAAGCTTTCTTT
TRBJ2-7,-,-,TRBV28,CASSLNRLGSSYEQYF,TGTGCCAGCAGTTTAAATCGACTAGGAAGCTCCTACGAGCAGTACTTC
TRBJ1-2,-,TRBD1,TRBV7-9,CASSLGQGGRGNYGYTF,TGTGCCAGCAGCCTCGGACAGGGGGGTCGAGGAAACTATGGCTACACCTTC
TRBJ2-2,-,TRBD1,TRBV9,CASSATGLGTGELFF,TGTGCCAGCAGCGCGACAGGGCTGGGCACCGGGGAGCTGTTTTTT
TRBJ2-5,few,TRBD2,TRBV2,CASGGTSGGQETQYF,TGTGCCAGCGGCGGGACTAGCGGGGGGCAAGAGACCCAGTACTTC
TRBJ1-5,-,TRBD1,TRBV6-5,CASSYSTTGNQPQHF,TGTGCCAGCAGTTACTCGACGACAGGGAATCAGCCCCAGCATTTT
TRBJ2-1,-,-,TRBV5-6,CASRRRAVANDEQFF,TGTGCCAGCAGGCGGAGGGCTGTTGCCAATGATGAGCAGTTCTTC
TRBJ1-6,-,-,TRBV10-3,CAISESANSPLHF,TGTGCCATCAGTGAGTCGGCCAATTCACCCCTCCACTTT
TRBJ1-2,-,TRBD1,TRBV7-9,CASSLGSTGGRGDGYTF,TGTGCCAGCAGCTTAGGATCGACAGGGGGTCGGGGAGATGGCTACACCTTC
TRBJ2-3,-,TRBD1,TRBV27,CASSLTGRGTDTQYF,TGTGCCAGCAGTTTGACAGGGCGGGGCACAGATACGCAGTATTTT
TRBJ2-2,few,TRBD1,TRBV2,CASNRQGPDTGELFF,TGTGCCAGCAACCGACAGGGGCCGGACACCGGGGAGCTGTTTTTT
TRBJ2-2,-,TRBD1,TRBV30,CAWKGTANTGELFF,TGTGCCTGGAAAGGGACAGCGAACACCGGGGAGCTGTTTTTT
TRBJ2-3,few,TRBD2,TRBV7-8,CASSQSGLAGTTDTQYF,TGTGCCAGCAGCCAGAGCGGACTAGCGGGAACGACAGATACGCAGTATTTT
TRBJ2-7,few,TRBD1,TRBV7-8,CASSPQGAGWYYEQYF,TGTGCCAGCAGCCCACAGGGGGCCGGGTGGTACTACGAGCAGTACTTC
TRBJ2-1,-,-,TRBV7-6,CASSPRGWGEQFF,TGTGCCAGCAGCCCCCGCGGGTGGGGTGAGCAGTTCTTC
TRBJ1-5,few,TRBD1,TRBV19,CASSIEGARGNQPQHF,TGTGCCAGTAGTATTGAGGGGGCGAGGGGCAATCAGCCCCAGCATTTT
TRBJ2-2,-,-,TRBV6-1,CASSETGSTGELFF,TGTGCCAGCAGTGAAACAGGGAGCACCGGGGAGCTGTTTTTT
TRBJ2-7,few,TRBD2,TRBV7-3,CASSLQRGAYEQYF,TGTGCCAGCAGCTTACAGCGGGGAGCCTACGAGCAGTACTTC
TRBJ1-1,-,-,TRBV19,CASIFRGMNTEAFF,TGTGCCAGTATTTTTCGGGGAATGAACACTGAAGCTTTCTTT
TRBJ1-2,-,-,TRBV6-5,CASSYSGQIYGYTF,TGTGCCAGCAGTTACTCAGGACAGATCTATGGCTACACCTTC
TRBJ1-3,-,TRBD1,TRBV19,CASYHPGGSGNTIYF,TGTGCCAGCTATCATCCAGGGGGTTCTGGAAACACCATATATTTT
TRBJ2-3,few,-,TRBV7-3,CASSLLGRNTQYF,TGTGCCAGCAGCTTGCTCGGGAGAAATACGCAGTATTTT
TRBJ2-3,-,-,TRBV28,CASREQATDTQYF,TGTGCCAGCAGGGAACAGGCCACAGATACGCAGTATTTT
TRBJ2-5,-,-,TRBV7-9,CSSVRDQETQYF,TGTTCCAGCGTGAGGGACCAAGAGACCCAGTACTTC
TRBJ1-4,-,TRBD1,TRBV6-5,CASSPGTGVNEKLFF,TGTGCCAGCAGCCCCGGGACAGGGGTTAATGAAAAACTGTTTTTT
TRBJ1-2,-,TRBD1,TRBV5-4,CASSLWQGGVYGYTF,TGTGCCAGCAGCTTGTGGCAGGGGGGTGTTTATGGCTACACCTTC
TRBJ2-5,few,-,TRBV4-1,CASSQEGSGLGVTQYF,TGCGCCAGCAGCCAAGAAGGATCGGGACTCGGGGTTACCCAGTACTTC
TRBJ1-3,-,-,TRBV5-1,CASSLGRPGNTIYF,TGCGCCAGCAGCTTGGGCAGGCCAGGAAACACCATATATTTT
TRBJ1-5,few,-,TRBV5-1,CASSLGDRSNQPQHF,TGCGCCAGCAGCTTGGGAGACAGGAGCAATCAGCCCCAGCATTTT
TRBJ1-1,few,TRBD1,TRBV4-3,CASSRGTGDTEAFF,TGCGCCAGCAGCCGCGGGACAGGGGACACTGAAGCTTTCTTT